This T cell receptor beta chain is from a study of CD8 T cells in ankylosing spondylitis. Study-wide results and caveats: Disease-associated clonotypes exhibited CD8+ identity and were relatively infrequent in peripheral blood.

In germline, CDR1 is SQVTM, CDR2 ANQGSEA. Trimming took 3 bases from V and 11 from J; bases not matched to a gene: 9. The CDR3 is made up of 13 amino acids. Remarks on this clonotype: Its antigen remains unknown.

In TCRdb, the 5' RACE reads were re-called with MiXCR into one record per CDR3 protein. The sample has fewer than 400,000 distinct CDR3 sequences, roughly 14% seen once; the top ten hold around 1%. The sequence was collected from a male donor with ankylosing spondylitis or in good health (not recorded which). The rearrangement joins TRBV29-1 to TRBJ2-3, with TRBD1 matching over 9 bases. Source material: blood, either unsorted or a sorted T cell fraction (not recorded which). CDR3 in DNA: TGCAGCGTTGAGAAAGAACAGGGGGCCCGGCAGTATTTT. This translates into CSVEKEQGARQYF.